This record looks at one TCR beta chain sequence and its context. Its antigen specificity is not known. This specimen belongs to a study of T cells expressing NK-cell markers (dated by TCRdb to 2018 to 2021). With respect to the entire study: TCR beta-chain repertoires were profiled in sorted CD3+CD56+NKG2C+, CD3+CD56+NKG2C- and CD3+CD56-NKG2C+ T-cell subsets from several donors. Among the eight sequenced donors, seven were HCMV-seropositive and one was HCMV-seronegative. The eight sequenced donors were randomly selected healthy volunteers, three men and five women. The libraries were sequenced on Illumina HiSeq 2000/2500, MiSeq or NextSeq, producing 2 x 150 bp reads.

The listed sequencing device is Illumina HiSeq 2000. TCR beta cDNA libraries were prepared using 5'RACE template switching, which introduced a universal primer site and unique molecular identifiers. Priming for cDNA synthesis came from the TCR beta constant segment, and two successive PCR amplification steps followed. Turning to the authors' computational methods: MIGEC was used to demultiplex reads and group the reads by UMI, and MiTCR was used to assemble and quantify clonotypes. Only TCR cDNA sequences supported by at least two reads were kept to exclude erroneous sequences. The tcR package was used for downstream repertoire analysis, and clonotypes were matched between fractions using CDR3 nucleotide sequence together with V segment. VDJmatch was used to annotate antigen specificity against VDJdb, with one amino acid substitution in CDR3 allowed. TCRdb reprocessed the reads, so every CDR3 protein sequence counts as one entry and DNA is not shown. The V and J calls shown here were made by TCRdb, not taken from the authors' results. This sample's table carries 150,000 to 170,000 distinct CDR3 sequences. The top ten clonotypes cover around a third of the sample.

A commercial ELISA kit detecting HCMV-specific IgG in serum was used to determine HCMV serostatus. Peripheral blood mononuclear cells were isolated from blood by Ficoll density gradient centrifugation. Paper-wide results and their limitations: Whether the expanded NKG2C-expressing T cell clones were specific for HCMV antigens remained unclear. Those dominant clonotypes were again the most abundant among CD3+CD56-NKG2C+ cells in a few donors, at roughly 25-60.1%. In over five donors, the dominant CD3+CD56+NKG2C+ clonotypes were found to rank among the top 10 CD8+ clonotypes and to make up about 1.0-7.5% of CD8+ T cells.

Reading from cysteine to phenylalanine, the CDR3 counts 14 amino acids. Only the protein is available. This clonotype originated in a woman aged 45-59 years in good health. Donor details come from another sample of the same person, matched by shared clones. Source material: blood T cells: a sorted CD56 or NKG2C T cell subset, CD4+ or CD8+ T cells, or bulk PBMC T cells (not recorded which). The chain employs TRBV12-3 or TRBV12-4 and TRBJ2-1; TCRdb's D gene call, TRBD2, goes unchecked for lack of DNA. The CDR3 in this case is CASSTREAYNEQFF.